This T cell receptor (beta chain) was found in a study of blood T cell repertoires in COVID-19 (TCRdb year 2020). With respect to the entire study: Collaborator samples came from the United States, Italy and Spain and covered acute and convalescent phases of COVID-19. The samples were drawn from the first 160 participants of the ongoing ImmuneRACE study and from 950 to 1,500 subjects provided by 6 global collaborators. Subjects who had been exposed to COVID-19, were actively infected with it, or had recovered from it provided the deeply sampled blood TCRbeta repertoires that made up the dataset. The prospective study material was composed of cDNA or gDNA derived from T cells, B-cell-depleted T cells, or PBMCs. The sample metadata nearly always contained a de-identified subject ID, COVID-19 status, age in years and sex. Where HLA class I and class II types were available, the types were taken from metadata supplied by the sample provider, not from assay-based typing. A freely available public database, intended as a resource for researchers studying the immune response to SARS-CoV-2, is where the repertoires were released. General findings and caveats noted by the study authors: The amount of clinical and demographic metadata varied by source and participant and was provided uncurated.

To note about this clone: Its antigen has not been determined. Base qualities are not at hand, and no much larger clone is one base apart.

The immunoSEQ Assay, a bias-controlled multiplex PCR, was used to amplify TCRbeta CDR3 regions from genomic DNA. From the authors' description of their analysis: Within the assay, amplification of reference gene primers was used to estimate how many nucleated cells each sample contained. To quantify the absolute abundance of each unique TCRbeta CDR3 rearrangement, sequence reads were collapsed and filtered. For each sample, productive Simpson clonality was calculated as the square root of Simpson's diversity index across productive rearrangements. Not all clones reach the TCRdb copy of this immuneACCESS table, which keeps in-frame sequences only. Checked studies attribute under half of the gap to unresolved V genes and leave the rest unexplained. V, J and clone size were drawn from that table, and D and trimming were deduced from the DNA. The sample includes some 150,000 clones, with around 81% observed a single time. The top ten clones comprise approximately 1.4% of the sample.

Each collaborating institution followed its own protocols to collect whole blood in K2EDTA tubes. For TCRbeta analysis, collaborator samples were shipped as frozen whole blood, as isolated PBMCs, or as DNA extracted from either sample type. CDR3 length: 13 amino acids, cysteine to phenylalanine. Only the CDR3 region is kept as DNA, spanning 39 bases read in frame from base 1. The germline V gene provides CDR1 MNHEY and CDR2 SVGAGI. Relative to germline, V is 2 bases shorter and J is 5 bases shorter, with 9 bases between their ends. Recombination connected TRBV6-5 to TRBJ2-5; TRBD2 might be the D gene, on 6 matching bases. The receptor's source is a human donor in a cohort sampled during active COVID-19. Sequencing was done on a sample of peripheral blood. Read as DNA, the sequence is TGTGCCAGCAGTTACGGAGGGCTGGAGACCCAGTACTTC. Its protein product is CASSYGGLETQYF.